A selection of T cell receptor beta chains follows, all from one sample in a study of cytomegalovirus exposure and HLA in healthy donors. The table came from immunoSEQ multiplex PCR; TCRdb's copy has only in-frame clones and leaves some out. The table records 130,000 to 150,000 clones, about three quarters of them present only once. Sequencing was carried out using PBMCs. The origin of the receptors is a man aged 35 to 55 in good health and CMV-seropositive. Both conserved end residues are part of each CDR3. Fields, in order: D gene, clone size, J gene, V gene, CDR3 DNA, CDR3 protein. A D gene is named only where the DNA matches it firmly. Clone size, where shown, is once, few, many, or a class for clones that have expanded.

d_call: TRBD2
clone_size: NA
j_call: TRBJ2-1
v_call: TRBV5-4
cdr3_nt: TGTGCCAGCAGCTTGCACCGACTAGCGGGGGGGCGGAATGAGCAGTTCTTC
cdr3_aa: CASSLHRLAGGRNEQFF

d_call: NA
clone_size: NA
j_call: TRBJ1-5
v_call: TRBV18
cdr3_nt: TGTGCCAGCTCACCCCAGGGGCTTAGGGACAATCAGCCCCAGCATTTT
cdr3_aa: CASSPQGLRDNQPQHF

d_call: NA
clone_size: NA
j_call: TRBJ1-1
v_call: TRBV7-9
cdr3_nt: TGTGCCAGCAGCTTAGGATACCAGGAAGCTTTCTTT
cdr3_aa: CASSLGYQEAFF

d_call: TRBD2
clone_size: NA
j_call: TRBJ2-4
v_call: TRBV2
cdr3_nt: TGTGCCAGCAGCGTTGAGCGGGATGGGAACATTCAGTACTTC
cdr3_aa: CASSVERDGNIQYF

d_call: TRBD1
clone_size: few
j_call: TRBJ1-6
v_call: TRBV27
cdr3_nt: TGTGCCAGCAGGAAGGACAGGACCTATAATTCCCCCCTCCACTTT
cdr3_aa: CASRKDRTYNSPLHF

d_call: TRBD1
clone_size: once
j_call: TRBJ1-1
v_call: TRBV5-1
cdr3_nt: TGCGCCAGCAGCAATACCGGGACAGGACCGAACACTGAAGCTTTCTTT
cdr3_aa: CASSNTGTGPNTEAFF

d_call: NA
clone_size: NA
j_call: TRBJ1-1
v_call: TRBV5-1
cdr3_nt: TGCGCCAGCAGCTCTGGTGGGGCGGGGACTGAAGCTTTCTTT
cdr3_aa: CASSSGGAGTEAFF

d_call: NA
clone_size: NA
j_call: TRBJ2-3
v_call: TRBV9
cdr3_nt: TGTGCCAGCAGACGGGGGAATACGCAGTATTTT
cdr3_aa: CASRRGNTQYF

d_call: NA
clone_size: NA
j_call: TRBJ2-2
v_call: TRBV4-3
cdr3_nt: TGCGCCAGCAGCCAAGAATTAGCGAACACCGGGGAGCTGTTTTTT
cdr3_aa: CASSQELANTGELFF

d_call: NA
clone_size: NA
j_call: TRBJ2-7
v_call: TRBV7-2
cdr3_nt: TGTGCCAGCAGCTTAGCGACGGGGACTGAGCAGTACTTC
cdr3_aa: CASSLATGTEQYF

d_call: TRBD1
clone_size: NA
j_call: TRBJ2-6
v_call: TRBV5-1
cdr3_nt: TGCGCCAGCAGCTTGGACGCGACAGGGGTACCCCGCTCTGGGGCCAACGTCCTGACTTTC
cdr3_aa: CASSLDATGVPRSGANVLTF

d_call: NA
clone_size: few
j_call: TRBJ1-6
v_call: TRBV5-6
cdr3_nt: TGTGCCAGCAGCTTCCGACGGAGCTCCTATAATTCACCCCTCCACTTT
cdr3_aa: CASSFRRSSYNSPLHF

d_call: NA
clone_size: once
j_call: TRBJ2-7
v_call: TRBV6-5
cdr3_nt: TGTGCCAGCAGTTACTCTACTGGGCACGAGCAGTACTTC
cdr3_aa: CASSYSTGHEQYF

d_call: TRBD2
clone_size: NA
j_call: TRBJ2-6
v_call: TRBV27
cdr3_nt: TGTGCCAGCAGTTCGGGGGGGACCCTTTTCTCTGGGGCCAACGTCCTGACTTTC
cdr3_aa: CASSSGGTLFSGANVLTF

d_call: TRBD2
clone_size: few
j_call: TRBJ2-2
v_call: TRBV7-6
cdr3_nt: TGTGCCAGCAGCTTTGCATTGAACCTAGCGGGGGGAAACGGGGAGCTGTTTTTT
cdr3_aa: CASSFALNLAGGNGELFF

d_call: TRBD1
clone_size: NA
j_call: TRBJ1-2
v_call: TRBV6-5
cdr3_nt: TGTGCCAGCAGTTACGGGACAGCGGATGGCTACACCTTC
cdr3_aa: CASSYGTADGYTF

d_call: NA
clone_size: NA
j_call: TRBJ2-2
v_call: TRBV7-6
cdr3_nt: TGTGCCAGCGCCTGGGGGCCCGGGGAGCTGTTTTTT
cdr3_aa: CASAWGPGELFF

d_call: NA
clone_size: NA
j_call: TRBJ1-3
v_call: TRBV29-1
cdr3_nt: TGCAGCGTCGCAACAGTAGATGGAAACACCATATATTTT
cdr3_aa: CSVATVDGNTIYF

d_call: TRBD2
clone_size: NA
j_call: TRBJ2-7
v_call: TRBV18
cdr3_nt: TGTGCCAGCTCACCCTCGGGACTAGCGGGAGACGAGCAGTACTTC
cdr3_aa: CASSPSGLAGDEQYF

d_call: TRBD1
clone_size: NA
j_call: TRBJ2-7
v_call: TRBV15
cdr3_nt: TGTGCCACCAGCAGACCCGGGACAGGTACATACGAGCAGTACTTC
cdr3_aa: CATSRPGTGTYEQYF

d_call: TRBD2
clone_size: NA
j_call: TRBJ2-1
v_call: TRBV9
cdr3_nt: TGTGCCAGCAGCAAAAAAATAGCGGGAGATCCTTACAATGAGCAGTTCTTC
cdr3_aa: CASSKKIAGDPYNEQFF

d_call: TRBD2
clone_size: NA
j_call: TRBJ2-3
v_call: TRBV28
cdr3_nt: TGTGCCAGCAGGCCGCCAGGGCGGGGGGGAACAGATACGCAGTATTTT
cdr3_aa: CASRPPGRGGTDTQYF